This TCR beta chain was recorded in a study of Ad26.COV2.S vaccination and SARS-CoV-2 variants. Study-wide context: The trial was COV1001 and the donor's arm was Ad26.COV2.S.

Specified treatment: some 20 received Ad26.COV2.S at low or high dose, single or two shots; several received placebo; per-sample allocation not given. The investigators took samples on day 63 after the first vaccine or placebo injection. An adult of 18-55 years in Boston served as donor. Study-level results: Total T cell responses, in the TCR breadth and depth analyses, may have been underestimated.

A word on this clone: Its specificity is not known.

Here immunoSEQ multiplex PCR was the method, and the copy in TCRdb shows in-frame clones only, minus some. Among some 410,000 clones listed, approximately 92% were seen once. The CDR3 consists of 15 residues. Germline-derived CDR1 and CDR2 are SGHDT and YYEEEE. V shed 2 bases and J 1 base; nucleotides not matched to a gene: 4. This material consisted of peripheral blood, taken in a trial of Ad26.COV2.S vaccine versus placebo. The chain joins TRBV5-6 to TRBJ2-7, with 9 bases that match TRBD1. The TCR comes from a person aged 18-60 years who received the Ad26.COV2.S COVID-19 vaccine or a placebo. The CDR3 loop is CASSFGTGQSYEQYF. DNA for the CDR3: TGTGCCAGCAGCTTTGGGACAGGGCAATCCTACGAGCAGTACTTC.